This T cell receptor (beta chain) comes out of a study of T cells after posttransplantation cyclophosphamide. Libraries were prepared by immunoSEQ multiplex PCR; TCRdb keeps only in-frame clonotypes and omits some of them. The sample comprises approximately 6,800 clones, around nine tenths of which are singletons, and 4% to 5.5% rests with the top ten. The V and J ends lost 1 base and 6 bases respectively, with 5 bases between them. The V gene's germline CDR1 is SGHRS and CDR2 YFSETQ. This CDR3 has 12 residues. A marrow graft followed busulfan-fludarabine conditioning, with cyclophosphamide on days +3 and +4.

The sample in question was CD8+ T cells sorted from blood, obtained after allogeneic stem cell transplant with posttransplant cyclophosphamide. This clonotype was obtained from a male patient between 60 and 69 years old who received an allogeneic stem cell transplant from a related donor and was CMV-positive. Some T cells may be provided by the graft donor. The chain has TRBV5-1 and TRBJ2-1, with a tentative D call TRBD1 (5 bases). CDR3 sequence reads: CASSLQGNEQFF. CDR3 coding DNA: TGCGCCAGCAGCTTGCAGGGCAATGAGCAGTTCTTC.